A single sample gave rise to the 24 T cell receptor beta chains below, sequenced in a study of Graves' ophthalmopathy and Graves' hyperthyroidism. Amplification from RNA transcripts yielded the TCR beta CDR3 regions. Second-round multiplex PCR came after first-round RT-PCR with HTBI primers. TCRdb reprocessed the multiplex PCR reads via MiXCR and lists one record per CDR3 protein. The sample gives approximately 480,000 distinct CDR3 sequences, approximately 15% of which show up once; 8% to 10% is in the top ten. The sequenced sample was blood. The source is a woman aged 25 to 39 with Graves' ophthalmopathy.

This clonotype appeared many times. V gene TRBV9 combines with J gene TRBJ1-3; TRBD1 is a possible D gene (5 bases). The CDR3 contains 16 residues. Trimming pared 0 bases from V and 2 bases from J, leaving 12 bases between. Germline loops: CDR1 SGDLS, CDR2 YYNGEE. CDR3 loop: CASSVGGFAAGNTIYF. The CDR3 bases are TGTGCCAGCAGCGTAGGGGGGTTCGCGGCTGGAAACACCATATATTTT.

This clonotype was counted at least ten times. The chain is built from TRBV12-3 or TRBV12-4 and TRBJ1-1; TRBD1 aligns across 8 bases. The trim removed 5 bases at V and 1 base at J, leaving 6 bases unmatched. The CDR3 is made up of 15 amino acids. The CDR3, as DNA: TGTGCCAGCAGTCTACCGGACAGGGAGAACACTGAAGCTTTCTTT. Amino acids: CASSLPDRENTEAFF.

This clonotype was observed many times. This chain connects TRBV28 to TRBJ1-6; D is uncertain. The CDR3 extends over 15 amino acids. V dropped 6 bases and J dropped 10 bases, with 19 bases sitting between them. Germline V lookup: CDR1 MDHEN, CDR2 SYDVKM. CDR3 amino acids: CASRGKVGTKSPLHF. The CDR3 DNA follows: TGTGCCAGCAGGGGGAAGGTGGGCACAAAGTCACCCCTCCACTTT.

This clonotype was detected many times. The chain carries TRBV12-3 or TRBV12-4 and TRBJ1-3; 7 bases match TRBD1. The CDR3 totals 15 residues. Trimming at V came to 6 bases and at J to 5 bases, leaving 10 bases not matched to a gene. In DNA, the CDR3 is TGTGCCAGCAGCCTGTCTGAGGGGGCGAGAAACACCATATATTTT. It encodes CASSLSEGARNTIYF.

About this clonotype itself: At one end, the junction sequence differs from germline, possibly due to a read error. In DNA, the CDR3 is TGTGCCAGCAGTCAAATCAGGGTGGGCAAAAACATTAAGTACTTC. Protein sequence: CASSQIRVGKNIKYF. The rearrangement uses TRBV11-2 and TRBJ2-4; tentatively, D is TRBD1 (5 bases). Germline V gene sequence: CDR1 SGHAT, CDR2 FQNNGV. The CDR3 is 15 residues long.

The rearrangement joins TRBV11-2 to TRBJ2-7; either TRBD1 or TRBD2 may fit D (6 bases each). The CDR3 sequence is 13 residues long. Germline V gives CDR1 SGHAT, CDR2 FQNNGV. V lost 7 bases, J lost 2 bases, and 12 bases lay in between. The chain's CDR3 is CASMGGGTYEQYF. The DNA of the CDR3 is TGTGCCAGCATGGGGGGCGGGACCTACGAGCAGTACTTC.

Note on this clonotype: This may be a read error, as it is one base from a much larger clone. Written as DNA, the CDR3 is TGCAGCATTGACCACGGAGGGGACACTGAAGCTTTCTTT. This codes for CSIDHGGDTEAFF. The J gene is TRBJ1-1, the V gene TRBV29-1; possibly TRBD1 for D (5 bases). The germline CDR1 and CDR2 sequences are SQVTM and ANQGSEA. The CDR3 runs to 13 residues.

This clonotype was seen at least ten times. CDR3 nucleotides: TGCAGTGCTAGAGGGGGGCGTGGGCTAGCGGAGACCCAGTACTTC. Residues: CSARGGRGLAETQYF. V usage is TRBV20-1 and J usage is TRBJ2-5, with D perhaps TRBD1 or TRBD2 (6 bases each). This CDR3 spans 15 amino acids. V dropped 1 base and J dropped 5 bases, with 17 bases sitting between them. CDR1 DFQATT and CDR2 SNEGSKA come from the germline V gene (reference sequence).

This clonotype was observed at least ten times. This chain links TRBV7-2 with TRBJ2-5; D perhaps matches TRBD1 (5 bases). The CDR3 spans 14 residues. The germline gives CDR1 SGHTA, CDR2 FQGNSA. V gave up 4 bases and J gave up 4 bases, with 13 bases separating them. The CDR3 sequence is CASSYRQLRETQYF. DNA for the CDR3: TGTGCCAGCAGCTACCGACAGCTACGAGAGACCCAGTACTTC.

This clonotype was found many times. This chain joins TRBV12-3 or TRBV12-4 and TRBJ1-1; D is ambiguous. The CDR3 has 14 amino acids. V lost 5 bases to trimming and J lost 0 bases, with 10 bases between them. The CDR3 is CASSNDRLNTEAFF. CDR3 nucleotide sequence: TGTGCCAGCAGTAACGATCGTCTGAACACTGAAGCTTTCTTT.

This clonotype has a count of ten or more. The chain has TRBV12-3 or TRBV12-4 and TRBJ1-2; TRBD1 aligns across 9 bases. V lost 6 bases to trimming and J lost 7 bases; unmatched junction nucleotides: 18. The length of the CDR3 is 17 residues. The chain's CDR3 is CASSRTGAPSIVSGYTF. CDR3 coding DNA: TGTGCCAGCAGCCGGACAGGGGCCCCCTCCATAGTCAGTGGCTACACCTTC.

This clonotype has a count of ten or more. The chain uses TRBV11-2 and TRBJ1-1; D ambiguous. Trimming left V 1 base short and J 5 bases short, with 8 bases between. The length of the CDR3 is 13 residues. Looked up from germline, CDR1 is SGHAT and CDR2 is FQNNGV. As DNA, the CDR3 is TGTGCCAGCAGCTTAGGTCCGGCTACTGAAGCTTTCTTT. This translates into CASSLGPATEAFF.

This clonotype was seen repeatedly, ten times or more. The V and J genes are TRBV20-1 and TRBJ1-5; a possible D gene is TRBD1 (6 bases). Germline CDR1 is DFQATT and CDR2 is SNEGSKA (reference sequence). V lost 1 base to trimming and J lost 7 bases, with 17 bases between them. The CDR3 extends over 15 amino acids. The CDR3 sequence: CSARGGQGMRQPQHF. In nucleotides, the CDR3 is TGCAGTGCTAGAGGAGGTCAGGGGATGAGGCAGCCCCAGCATTTT.

This clonotype showed up many times. The chain joins TRBV20-1 to TRBJ2-7; D gene uncertain. CDR3 length equals 13 residues. The germline gives CDR1 DFQATT, CDR2 SNEGSKA (reference sequence). V was clipped by 0 bases and J by 1 base, with 7 bases between them. In nucleotides, the CDR3 is TGCAGTGCTAGAGATGCAAGTTCCTACGAGCAGTACTTC. Translation gives CSARDASSYEQYF.

The table lists this clonotype with many counts. V gene TRBV7-6 combines with J gene TRBJ2-7, with 7 positions matching TRBD1. Germline V CDR1 and CDR2: SGHVS, FNYEAQ. The V and J ends lost 3 bases and 5 bases, in that order; junction bases with no gene match: 1. The CDR3 consists of 12 residues. DNA of the CDR3: TGTGCCAGCAGCTTTGACAGGGACGAGCAGTACTTC. Translating it yields CASSFDRDEQYF.

This clonotype was found many times. This chain uses TRBV27 with TRBJ1-1; D ambiguous. The germline V and J ends were trimmed by 2 bases and 1 base, with 8 bases remaining between them. CDR3 length: 14 amino acids. The germline gives CDR1 MNHEY, CDR2 SMNVEV (reference sequence). CDR3 sequence: CASSLAGPNTEAFF. The CDR3 DNA is TGTGCCAGCAGTTTAGCAGGCCCGAACACTGAAGCTTTCTTT.

This clonotype was observed a handful of times. The chain uses TRBV5-1 and TRBJ2-7, with 7 bases aligning to TRBD1. Germline V gene sequence: CDR1 SGHRS, CDR2 YFSETQ. The CDR3 length is 16 residues. The V and J ends lost 4 bases and 1 base, in that order; junction bases with no gene match: 11. The CDR3 coding sequence is TGCGCCAGCAGCCCGACAGGGACCCCCATGTCCTACGAGCAGTACTTC. Its protein product is CASSPTGTPMSYEQYF. The full variable domain, in which reference TRBV5-1 and TRBJ2-7 provide the parts outside the CDR3, is KAGVTQTPRYLIKTRGQQVTLSCSPISGHRSVSWYQQTPGQGLQFLFEYFSETQRNKGNFPGRFSGRQFSNSRSEMNVSTLELGDSALYLCASSPTGTPMSYEQYFGPGTRLTVT.

The chain carries TRBV28 and TRBJ1-1, with 8 bases lining up with TRBD1. CDR1 and CDR2 from the germline V gene are MDHEN and SYDVKM. Trimming removed 6 bases from V and 1 base from J; junction bases left unmatched: 10. The CDR3 length is 16 residues. CDR3 nucleotides: TGTGCCAGCAGCTTCCCTGCAGGGGGCTGGAACACTGAAGCTTTCTTT. Encoded protein: CASSFPAGGWNTEAFF.

The V and J genes are TRBV27 and TRBJ2-7; the match to TRBD1 covers 8 bases. Trimming cost V 7 bases and J 5 bases; bases outside gene matches: 10. CDR1 MNHEY and CDR2 SMNVEV come from the germline V gene (reference sequence). The CDR3 is 14 residues long. The CDR3 region is CASTRGGTGDEQYF. In nucleotides, the CDR3 is TGTGCCAGCACCCGAGGGGGGACAGGTGACGAGCAGTACTTC.

The rearrangement joins TRBV6-1 to TRBJ2-5; D call uncertain. The CDR3 runs to 13 residues. The V gene lost 6 bases and the J gene lost 1 base, with 9 bases spanning the gap. Germline CDR1 and CDR2: MNHNS and SASEGT. CDR3 DNA sequence: TGTGCCAGCAGACCGCGAGGCCAAGAGACCCAGTACTTC. Translating it yields CASRPRGQETQYF.

This clonotype was detected many times. The chain is built from TRBV5-1 and TRBJ2-7; 11 positions agree with TRBD2. The length of the CDR3 is 16 residues. CDR1 and CDR2 (germline): SGHRS, YFSETQ. The junction had 10 bases not matched to a gene; V was cut back by 3 bases and J by 5 bases. This chain's CDR3 is CASSSIAGGAPNEQYF. CDR3 nucleotides: TGCGCCAGCAGCTCTATAGCGGGAGGGGCCCCCAACGAGCAGTACTTC.

There are many counts of this clonotype. The rearrangement links TRBV11-2 to TRBJ1-1, with D possibly TRBD1 on 5 matching bases. The V end was cut by 4 bases, the J end by 5 bases, with 17 bases between. The length of the CDR3 is 15 residues. Germline CDR1 is SGHAT and CDR2 is FQNNGV. The CDR3 DNA is TGTGCCAGCAGCTCGGCGTATGGGGCTCGTACTGAAGCTTTCTTT. It specifies CASSSAYGARTEAFF.

This clonotype was counted ten times or more. The CDR3 region is CASSYSGGTGGAYEQYF. The CDR3 DNA reads TGTGCCAGCAGTTACTCGGGCGGGACAGGGGGGGCCTACGAGCAGTACTTC. The chain uses TRBV6-5 and TRBJ2-7; 11 positions agree with TRBD1. J lost 2 bases, V lost 0 bases, and 6 bases had no gene match. The CDR3 extends over 17 amino acids. The germline V gene encodes CDR1 MNHEY and CDR2 SVGAGI.

This clonotype was observed a handful of times. This chain joins TRBV11-2 and TRBJ2-7; D is unresolved. Germline lookup yields CDR1 SGHAT and CDR2 FQNNGV. V gave up 5 bases and J gave up 6 bases, with 17 bases separating them. The CDR3 runs 14 residues. CDR3 sequence (DNA): TGTGCCAGCAGCCCTGTGGGGTTGGGCGCCGAGCAGTACTTC. It translates to CASSPVGLGAEQYF. The variable domain in full, with the rest retrieved from reference TRBV11-2 and TRBJ2-7, is EAGVAQSPRYKIIEKRQSVAFWCNPISGHATLYWYQQILGQGPKLLIQFQNNGVVDDSQLPKDRFSAERLKGVDSTLKIQPAKLEDSAVYLCASSPVGLGAEQYFGPGTRLTVT.